The entry that follows covers one TCR beta chain sequence. What it recognizes is unknown. 5'RACE template switching added a universal primer site and UMIs to TCR cDNA. A single record per CDR3 protein comes from TCRdb applying MiXCR to the 5' RACE reads. The repertoire consists of around 260,000 distinct CDR3 sequences, with roughly 5.2% occurring once and the leading ten covering roughly 3.4%. The CDR3 sequence is 14 residues long. Germline V gives CDR1 SEHNR, CDR2 FQNEAQ (reference sequence). V shed 5 bases and J shed 7 bases, with 14 bases lying between them. This sample is drawn from a study of T cells after yellow fever vaccination. Study overall: When fractions had low cell numbers, they were prepared with SMART-Seq v4 Ultra Low Input.

Study-level points and caveats: Reappearance after the booster was seen for most primary-vaccination clones, at 95% to 96% CD4 and 88% CD8.

This chain links TRBV7-9 with TRBJ1-4; weak D call: TRBD1 (6 bases). The starting material was CD4+ T cells sorted from PBMCs, obtained on the day of the yellow fever booster vaccination. The receptor comes from a young man who received the YFV17D yellow fever vaccine. CDR3 in DNA: TGTGCCAGCAGCCTAGACAGGTACTCTGAAAAACTGTTTTTT. It codes for CASSLDRYSEKLFF. The full variable domain, in which reference TRBV7-9 and TRBJ1-4 provide the parts outside the CDR3, is DTGVSQNPRHKITKRGQNVTFRCDPISEHNRLYWYRQTLGQGPEFLTYFQNEAQLEKSRLLSDRFSAERPKGSFSTLEIQRTEQGDSAMYLCASSLDRYSEKLFFGSGTQLSVL.